The text below deals with one T cell receptor beta chain. What it recognizes is unknown. It was with 60 Vbeta and 13 Jbeta primers that the PCR ran. TCRdb's copy holds only in-frame clones and misses some; the assay was immunoSEQ multiplex PCR. Recorded for this sample: over 100,000 clones. This record comes from a study of cytomegalovirus exposure and HLA in healthy donors. Study information: Researchers previously reported finding 90 million to 130 million unique TCR beta sequences from roughly 200 million T cells.

CDR1 SGHTS and CDR2 YDEGEE come from the germline V gene. The CDR3 covers 15 residues. V lost 0 bases to trimming and J lost 0 bases; unmatched junction nucleotides: 2. The study, taken as a whole, reports: Reportedly, a later analysis found an Asian-associated ancestry cluster had fewer N-insertions than the approximately 700-donor mean.

The TCR comes from a woman between 40 and 50 years old in good health and CMV-seropositive. The sample consisted of PBMCs. The chain has TRBV5-8 and TRBJ2-7, with 8 bases matching TRBD1. CDR3 nucleotide sequence: TGTGCCAGCAGCTTGGGCCAGGGGGCCTCCTACGAGCAGTACTTC. This gives the protein CASSLGQGASYEQYF.